This T cell receptor beta chain was obtained from a study of T cell responses to AZD1222 COVID-19 vaccine. Study-wide points: Donor demographics were predominantly white British with a female majority; clonal diversity may be underestimated. Just 5 to 7 AZD1222 recipients were seropositive at baseline.

TCRdb keeps only in-frame clones here, not all; method: immunoSEQ multiplex PCR. Found here are about 140,000 clones, roughly 91% of them singletons; the top ten hold roughly 4.9%. As for this clone: Its antigen remains unknown.

This CDR3 has 17 amino acids. CDR1 is LNHDA, CDR2 SQIVND, per germline (reference sequence). Deletions cut 1 base from V and 3 bases from J, with 13 bases between. Sequenced material: peripheral blood, taken on day 0 of AZD1222 vaccination. This TCR came from an adult in good health. The chain combines TRBV19 with TRBJ1-6, with D possibly TRBD1 on 5 matching bases. CDR3 nucleotides: TGTGCCAGTAGTATAGTACAGGCGAACTTCTATAATTCACCCCTCCACTTT. It codes for CASSIVQANFYNSPLHF.